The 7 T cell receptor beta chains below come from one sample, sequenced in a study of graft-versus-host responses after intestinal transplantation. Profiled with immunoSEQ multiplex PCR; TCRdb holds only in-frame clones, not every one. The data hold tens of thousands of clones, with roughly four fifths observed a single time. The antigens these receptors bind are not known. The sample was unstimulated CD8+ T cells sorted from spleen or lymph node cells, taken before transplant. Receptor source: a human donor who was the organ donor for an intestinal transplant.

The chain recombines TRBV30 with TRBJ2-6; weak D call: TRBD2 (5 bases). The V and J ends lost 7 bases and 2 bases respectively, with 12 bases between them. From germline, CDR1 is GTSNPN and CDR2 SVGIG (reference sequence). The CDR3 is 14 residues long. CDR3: CASSLGAGANVLTF. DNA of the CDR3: TGTGCCTCCTCGCTGGGAGCTGGGGCCAACGTCCTGACTTTC.

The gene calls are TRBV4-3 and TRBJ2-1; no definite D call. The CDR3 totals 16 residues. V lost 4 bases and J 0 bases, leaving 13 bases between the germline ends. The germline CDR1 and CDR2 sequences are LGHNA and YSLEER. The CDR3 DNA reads TGCGCCAGCAGCCTTTCTGGGCGAGGCTCCTACAATGAGCAGTTCTTC. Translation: CASSLSGRGSYNEQFF.

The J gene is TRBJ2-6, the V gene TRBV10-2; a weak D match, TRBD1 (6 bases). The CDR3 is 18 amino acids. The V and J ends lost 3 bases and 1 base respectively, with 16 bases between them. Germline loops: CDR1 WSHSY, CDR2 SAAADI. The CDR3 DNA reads TGCGCCAGCAGTGACTCCGGACAGCCCCCTTCTGGGGCCAACGTCCTGACTTTC. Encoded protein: CASSDSGQPPSGANVLTF.

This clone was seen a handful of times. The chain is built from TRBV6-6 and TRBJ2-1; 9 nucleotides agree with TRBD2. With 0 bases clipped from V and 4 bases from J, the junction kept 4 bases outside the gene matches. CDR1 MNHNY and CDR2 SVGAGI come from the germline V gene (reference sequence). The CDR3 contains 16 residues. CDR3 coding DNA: TGTGCCAGCAGTTACTCCCTAGCGGGAAGTTACAATGAGCAGTTCTTC. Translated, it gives CASSYSLAGSYNEQFF.

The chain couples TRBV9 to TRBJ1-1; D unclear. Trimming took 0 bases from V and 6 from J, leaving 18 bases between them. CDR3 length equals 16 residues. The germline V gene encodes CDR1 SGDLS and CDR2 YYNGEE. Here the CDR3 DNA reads TGTGCCAGCAGCGTAGATCCGGGGAGTGGGTTCCCTGAAGCTTTCTTT. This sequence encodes CASSVDPGSGFPEAFF. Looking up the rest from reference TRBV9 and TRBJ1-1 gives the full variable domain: DSGVTQTPKHLITATGQRVTLRCSPRSGDLSVYWYQQSLDQGLQFLIQYYNGEERAKGNILERFSAQQFPDLHSELNLSSLELGDSALYFCASSVDPGSGFPEAFFGQGTRLTVV.

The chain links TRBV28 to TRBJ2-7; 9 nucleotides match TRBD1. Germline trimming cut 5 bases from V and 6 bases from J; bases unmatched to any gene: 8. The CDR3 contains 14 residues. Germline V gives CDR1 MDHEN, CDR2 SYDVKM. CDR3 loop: CASSPPGQGIEQYF. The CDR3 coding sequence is TGTGCCAGCAGTCCACCGGGACAGGGCATCGAGCAGTACTTC.

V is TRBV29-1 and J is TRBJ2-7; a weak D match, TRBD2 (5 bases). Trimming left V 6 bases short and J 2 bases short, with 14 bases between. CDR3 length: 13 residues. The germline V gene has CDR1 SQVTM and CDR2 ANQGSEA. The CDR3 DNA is TGCAGCGTGGTTCGGGGTCTTACCTACGAGCAGTACTTC. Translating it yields CSVVRGLTYEQYF.